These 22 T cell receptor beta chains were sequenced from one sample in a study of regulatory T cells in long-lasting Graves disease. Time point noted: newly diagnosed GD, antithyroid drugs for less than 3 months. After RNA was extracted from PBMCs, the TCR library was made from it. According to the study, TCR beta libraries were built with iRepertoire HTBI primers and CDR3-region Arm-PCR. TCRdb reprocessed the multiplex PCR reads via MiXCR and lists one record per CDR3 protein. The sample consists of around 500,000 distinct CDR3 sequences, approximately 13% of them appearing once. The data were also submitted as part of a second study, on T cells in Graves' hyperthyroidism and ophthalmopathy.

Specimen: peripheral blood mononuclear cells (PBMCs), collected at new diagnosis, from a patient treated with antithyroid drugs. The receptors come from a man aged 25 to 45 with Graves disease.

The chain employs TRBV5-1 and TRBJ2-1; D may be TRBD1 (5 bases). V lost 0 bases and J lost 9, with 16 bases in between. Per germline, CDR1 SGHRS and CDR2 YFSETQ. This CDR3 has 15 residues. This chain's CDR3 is CASSLAVDKISEQFF. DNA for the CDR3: TGCGCCAGCAGCTTGGCGGTGGACAAGATAAGTGAGCAGTTCTTC.

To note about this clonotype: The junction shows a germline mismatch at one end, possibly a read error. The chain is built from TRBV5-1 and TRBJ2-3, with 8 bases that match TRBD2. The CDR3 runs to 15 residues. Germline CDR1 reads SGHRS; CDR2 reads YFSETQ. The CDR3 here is CASSTLSGKSDTQYF. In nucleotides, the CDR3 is TGTGCCAGCAGCACACTTAGCGGGAAATCTGATACGCAGTATTTT.

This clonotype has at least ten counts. The CDR3 is CASSSGTSNGEQYF. In DNA form, the CDR3 reads TGTGCCAGCAGCTCCGGGACTAGTAATGGAGAGCAGTACTTC. V usage is TRBV5-5 and J usage is TRBJ2-7, with 8 bases identical to TRBD2. The CDR3 totals 14 residues. Germline assignment: CDR1 SGHKS and CDR2 YYEKEE (reference sequence). J was trimmed by 7 bases and V by 3 bases; bases with no gene match: 9. Using reference TRBV5-5 and TRBJ2-7 for the parts outside the CDR3, the full variable domain is DAGVTQSPTHLIKTRGQQVTLRCSPISGHKSVSWYQQVLGQGPQFIFQYYEKEERGRGNFPDRFSARQFPNYSSELNVNALLLGDSALYLCASSSGTSNGEQYFGPGTRLTVT.

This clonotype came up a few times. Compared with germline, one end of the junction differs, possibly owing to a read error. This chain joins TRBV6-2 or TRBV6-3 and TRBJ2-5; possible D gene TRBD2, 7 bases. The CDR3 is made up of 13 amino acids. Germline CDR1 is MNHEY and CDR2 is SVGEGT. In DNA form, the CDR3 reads TGTACCAGTCAAAAGGGGGGGAAAGAGACCCAGTACTTC. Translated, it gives CTSQKGGKETQYF.

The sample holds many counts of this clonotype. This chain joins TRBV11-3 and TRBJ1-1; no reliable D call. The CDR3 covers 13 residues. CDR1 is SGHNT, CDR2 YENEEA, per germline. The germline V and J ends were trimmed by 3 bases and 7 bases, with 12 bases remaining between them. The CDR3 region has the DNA TGTGCCAGCAGCTTCGGCGGCGGACGTGAAGCTTTCTTT. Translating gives CASSFGGGREAFF.

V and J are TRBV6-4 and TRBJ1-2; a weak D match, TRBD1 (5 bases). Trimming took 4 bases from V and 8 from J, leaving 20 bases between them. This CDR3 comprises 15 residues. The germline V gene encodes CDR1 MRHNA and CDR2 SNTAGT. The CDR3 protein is CASSAIAGPGYGYTF. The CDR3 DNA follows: TGTGCCAGCAGTGCGATAGCAGGGCCCGGCTACGGCTACACCTTC.

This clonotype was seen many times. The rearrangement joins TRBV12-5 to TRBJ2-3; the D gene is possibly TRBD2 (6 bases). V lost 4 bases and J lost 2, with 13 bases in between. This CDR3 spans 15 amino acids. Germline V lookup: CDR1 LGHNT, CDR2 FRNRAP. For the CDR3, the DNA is TGTGCTAGTGGTTCCATGACGGGAGTCACAGATACGCAGTATTTT. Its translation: CASGSMTGVTDTQYF.

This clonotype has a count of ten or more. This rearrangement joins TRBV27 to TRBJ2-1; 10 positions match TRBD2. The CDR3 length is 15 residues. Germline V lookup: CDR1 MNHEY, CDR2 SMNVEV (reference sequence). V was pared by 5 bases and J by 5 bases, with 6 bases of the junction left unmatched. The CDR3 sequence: CASSPVAGGNNEQFF. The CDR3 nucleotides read TGTGCCAGCAGTCCCGTAGCGGGAGGAAACAATGAGCAGTTCTTC.

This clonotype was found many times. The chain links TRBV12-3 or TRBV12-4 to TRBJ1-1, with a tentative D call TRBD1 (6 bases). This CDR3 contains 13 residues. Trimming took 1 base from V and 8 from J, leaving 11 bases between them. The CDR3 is CASSLVQGREAFF. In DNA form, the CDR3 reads TGTGCCAGCAGTTTAGTACAGGGAAGGGAAGCTTTCTTT.

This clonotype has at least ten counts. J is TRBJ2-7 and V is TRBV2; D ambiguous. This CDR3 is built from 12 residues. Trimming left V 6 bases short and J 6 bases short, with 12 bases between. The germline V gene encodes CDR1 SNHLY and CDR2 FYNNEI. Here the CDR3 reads CASRPQDAEQYF. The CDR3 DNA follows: TGTGCCAGCAGGCCCCAGGACGCCGAGCAGTACTTC.

The CDR3 region is CATSLAEQETQYF. The CDR3 DNA reads TGTGCCACCAGTTTGGCAGAACAAGAGACCCAGTACTTC. The chain employs TRBV24-1 and TRBJ2-5; D is ambiguous. The ends were cut back, 6 bases at V and 2 bases at J, with 9 bases in the middle. Looked up from germline, CDR1 is KGHDR and CDR2 is SFDVKD. CDR3 length equals 13 residues.

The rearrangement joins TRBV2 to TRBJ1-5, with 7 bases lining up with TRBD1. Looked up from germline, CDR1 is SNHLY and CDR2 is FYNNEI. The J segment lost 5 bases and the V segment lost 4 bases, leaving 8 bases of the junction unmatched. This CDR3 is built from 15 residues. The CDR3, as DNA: TGTGCCAGCAGTGTGGGACAGCCAGGGGATCAGCCCCAGCATTTT. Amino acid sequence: CASSVGQPGDQPQHF. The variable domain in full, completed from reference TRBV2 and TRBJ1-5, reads EPEVTQTPSHQVTQMGQEVILRCVPISNHLYFYWYRQILGQKVEFLVSFYNNEISEKSEIFDDQFSVERPDGSNFTLKIRSTKLEDSAMYFCASSVGQPGDQPQHFGDGTRLSIL.

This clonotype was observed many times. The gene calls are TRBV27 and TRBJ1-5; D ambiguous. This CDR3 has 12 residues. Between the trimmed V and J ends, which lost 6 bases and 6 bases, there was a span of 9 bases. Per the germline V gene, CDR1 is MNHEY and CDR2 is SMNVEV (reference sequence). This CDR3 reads CASSFFGQPQHF. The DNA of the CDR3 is TGTGCCAGCAGCTTCTTCGGTCAGCCCCAGCATTTT.

The CDR3 sequence is CASSSTVRGESYEQYF. The CDR3 coding sequence is TGTGCCAGCTCATCCACCGTGAGAGGGGAATCCTACGAGCAGTACTTC. The chain has TRBV18 and TRBJ2-7; tentatively, D is TRBD1 or TRBD2 (5 bases each). This CDR3 region has 16 residues. The V and J ends lost 5 bases and 1 base respectively, with 18 bases between them. Germline CDR1 reads KGHSH; CDR2 reads LQKENI. The complete variable domain, with remaining parts taken from reference TRBV18 and TRBJ2-7, reads NAGVMQNPRHLVRRRGQEARLRCSPMKGHSHVYWYRQLPEEGLKFMVYLQKENIIDESGMPKERFSAEFPKEGPSILRIQQVVRGDSAAYFCASSSTVRGESYEQYFGPGTRLTVT.

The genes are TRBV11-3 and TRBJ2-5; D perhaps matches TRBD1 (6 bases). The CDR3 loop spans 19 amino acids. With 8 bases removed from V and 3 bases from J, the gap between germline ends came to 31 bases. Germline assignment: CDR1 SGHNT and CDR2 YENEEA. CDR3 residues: CASESQGTGSGQTKETQYF. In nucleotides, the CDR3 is TGTGCCAGCGAAAGCCAGGGTACTGGCTCGGGACAAACTAAAGAGACCCAGTACTTC.

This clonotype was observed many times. CDR3 sequence (DNA): TGTGCCACCAGTGGCCTCGAGGGCCTGAACACCGGGGAGCTGTTTTTT. It translates to CATSGLEGLNTGELFF. The J gene is TRBJ2-2, the V gene TRBV24-1, with a possible D match to TRBD2 (5 bases). Trimming pared 5 bases from V and 1 base from J, leaving 13 bases between. This CDR3 has 16 residues. Germline V gives CDR1 KGHDR, CDR2 SFDVKD.

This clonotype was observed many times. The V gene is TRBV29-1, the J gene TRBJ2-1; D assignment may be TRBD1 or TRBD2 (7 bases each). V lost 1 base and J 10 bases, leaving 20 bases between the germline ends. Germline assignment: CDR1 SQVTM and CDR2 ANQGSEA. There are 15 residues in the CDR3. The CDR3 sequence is CSVEGQGGLGSEQFF. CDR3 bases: TGCAGCGTTGAAGGACAGGGAGGGTTGGGTTCGGAGCAGTTCTTC.

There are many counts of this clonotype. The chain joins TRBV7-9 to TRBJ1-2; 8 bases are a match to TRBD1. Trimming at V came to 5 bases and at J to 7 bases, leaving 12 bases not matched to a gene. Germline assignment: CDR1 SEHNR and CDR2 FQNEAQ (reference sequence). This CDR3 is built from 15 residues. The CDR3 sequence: CASSPGGQGAVGYTF. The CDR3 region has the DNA TGTGCCAGCAGCCCAGGGGGGCAGGGGGCCGTTGGCTACACCTTC. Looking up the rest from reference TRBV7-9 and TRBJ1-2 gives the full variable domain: DTGVSQNPRHKITKRGQNVTFRCDPISEHNRLYWYRQTLGQGPEFLTYFQNEAQLEKSRLLSDRFSAERPKGSFSTLEIQRTEQGDSAMYLCASSPGGQGAVGYTFGSGTRLTVV.

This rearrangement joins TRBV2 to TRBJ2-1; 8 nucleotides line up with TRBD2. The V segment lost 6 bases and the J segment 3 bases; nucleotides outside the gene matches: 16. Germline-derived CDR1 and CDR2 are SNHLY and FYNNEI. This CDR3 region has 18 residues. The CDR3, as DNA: TGTGCCAGCAGCCAAGGGATTGGAAGCGCGGGAGGCTACAATGAGCAGTTCTTC. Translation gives CASSQGIGSAGGYNEQFF. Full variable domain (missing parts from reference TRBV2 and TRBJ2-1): EPEVTQTPSHQVTQMGQEVILRCVPISNHLYFYWYRQILGQKVEFLVSFYNNEISEKSEIFDDQFSVERPDGSNFTLKIRSTKLEDSAMYFCASSQGIGSAGGYNEQFFGPGTRLTVL.

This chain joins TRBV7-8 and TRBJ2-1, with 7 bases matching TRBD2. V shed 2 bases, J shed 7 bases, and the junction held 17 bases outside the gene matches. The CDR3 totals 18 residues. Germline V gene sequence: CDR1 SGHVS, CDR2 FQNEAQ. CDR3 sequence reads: CASSLTPLAGEGGNEQFF. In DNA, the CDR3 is TGTGCCAGCAGCTTAACCCCCTTGGCGGGAGAAGGTGGGAATGAGCAGTTCTTC.

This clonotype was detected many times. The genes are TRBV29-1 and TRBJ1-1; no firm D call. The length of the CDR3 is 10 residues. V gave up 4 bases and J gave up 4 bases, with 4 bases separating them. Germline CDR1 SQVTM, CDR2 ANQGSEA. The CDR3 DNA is TGCAGCGTTGGTAGCACTGAAGCTTTCTTT. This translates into CSVGSTEAFF.

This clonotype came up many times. CDR3 sequence (DNA): TGTGCCAGCAGTGAGGGCCAAGAGACCCAGTACTTC. This sequence encodes CASSEGQETQYF. This rearrangement joins TRBV12-3 or TRBV12-4 to TRBJ2-5; D might be TRBD2 (5 bases). There are 12 residues in the CDR3. The ends were cut back, 5 bases at V and 1 base at J, with 5 bases in the middle.